A selection of T cell receptor beta chains follows, all from one sample in a study of blood T cells in healthy people across ages. TCRdb fed the 5' RACE reads into MiXCR, producing one record per CDR3 protein. The table lists more than 1,400,000 distinct CDR3 sequences, 42% of them singletons, with 7.9% in the top ten. The sample consisted of blood. The source is a woman younger than 35 in good health. The CDR3 runs from the conserved cysteine through the conserved F or W. D genes are given only for firm matches. A clone size is listed for some rows: how often the clone was seen (once, few, many), or a class if it is expanded.

J: TRBJ2-5
size: few
V: TRBV4-2
D: NA
DNA: TGTGCCAGCAGCCAAGAGAGTGGGTCAGACCAAGAGACCCAGTACTTC
CDR3: CASSQESGSDQETQYF

J: TRBJ2-7
size: few
V: TRBV29-1
D: NA
DNA: TGCAGCGTTGTAGTCGACGAGCAGTACTTC
CDR3: CSVVVDEQYF

J: TRBJ2-2
size: NA
V: TRBV9
D: NA
DNA: TGTGCCAGCAGCATCGGGACTGACGAACCGAACACCGGGGAGCTGTTTTTT
CDR3: CASSIGTDEPNTGELFF

J: TRBJ2-7
size: NA
V: TRBV5-6
D: NA
DNA: TGTGCCAGCAGCGGATCCACCAACGAGCAGTACTTC
CDR3: CASSGSTNEQYF

J: TRBJ2-6
size: NA
V: TRBV24-1
D: TRBD2
DNA: TGTGCCACCAGTGATTGGTGGGGGCTTAAGGGACTAGCGGGACCCTCTGGGGCCAACGTCCTGACTTTC
CDR3: CATSDWWGLKGLAGPSGANVLTF

J: TRBJ1-4
size: NA
V: TRBV2
D: NA
DNA: TGTGCCAGCAGTGAATCGGGGAAAGGACTGACCGCAACTAATGAAAAACTGTTTTTT
CDR3: CASSESGKGLTATNEKLFF

J: TRBJ1-4
size: few
V: TRBV9
D: TRBD1
DNA: TGTGCCAGCAGCGGCGGGGGACAGGGTGGGGAAAAACTGTTTTTT
CDR3: CASSGGGQGGEKLFF

J: TRBJ2-3
size: NA
V: TRBV23-1
D: TRBD2
DNA: TGCGCCAGCAGTCAATCCCCCTCGGGGAGGGATATACCTAGCACAGATACGCAGTATTTT
CDR3: CASSQSPSGRDIPSTDTQYF

J: TRBJ2-1
size: NA
V: TRBV3-1
D: TRBD2
DNA: TGTGCCAGCAGCTCCGGGACTAGCGGGAGAGGGGAGCAGTTCTTC
CDR3: CASSSGTSGRGEQFF

J: TRBJ1-2
size: few
V: TRBV3-1
D: NA
DNA: TGTGCCAGCAGCCATGCCTCAGGAGGGAAGTTAGGGTCTGGCTACACCTTC
CDR3: CASSHASGGKLGSGYTF

J: TRBJ2-7
size: once
V: TRBV30
D: NA
DNA: TGTGCCTGGAGTCTTGGTAGCGGTTACTCCTACGAGCAGTACTTC
CDR3: CAWSLGSGYSYEQYF

J: TRBJ2-5
size: few
V: TRBV3-1
D: NA
DNA: TGTGCCAGCAGCCAAGATCTTGGGGGACAAGAGACCCAGTACTTC
CDR3: CASSQDLGGQETQYF

J: TRBJ1-2
size: NA
V: TRBV6-1
D: NA
DNA: TGTGCCAGCAAGACAGGTTACTATGGCTACACCTTC
CDR3: CASKTGYYGYTF

J: TRBJ2-5
size: NA
V: TRBV9
D: TRBD2
DNA: TGTGCCAGCAGTGTAGGGCTGGGACCCAGCGGGGGCCAAGAGACCCAGTACTTC
CDR3: CASSVGLGPSGGQETQYF

J: TRBJ2-5
size: NA
V: TRBV3-1
D: NA
DNA: TGTGCCAGCAGCCAAGTGCTAGTTCAAGAGACCCAGTACTTC
CDR3: CASSQVLVQETQYF

J: TRBJ2-3
size: few
V: TRBV5-1
D: NA
DNA: TGCGCCAGCAGCGGGGGCAGCGGGTTGTACACAGATACGCAGTATTTT
CDR3: CASSGGSGLYTDTQYF

J: TRBJ2-1
size: few
V: TRBV5-1
D: NA
DNA: TGCGCCAGCAGCATAAACACCGGCCTCTACAATGAGCAGTTCTTC
CDR3: CASSINTGLYNEQFF

J: TRBJ2-1
size: NA
V: TRBV20-1
D: TRBD1
DNA: TGCAGTGCTAGAGATTGGAGGGTGATGGGACAGGGGGCGTCGGCGGGGACAAATGAGCAGTTCTTC
CDR3: CSARDWRVMGQGASAGTNEQFF

J: TRBJ2-1
size: few
V: TRBV6-1
D: NA
DNA: TGTGCCAGCAGTGGTTATCTAGGGGGAGGAACCGATGAGCAGTTCTTC
CDR3: CASSGYLGGGTDEQFF

J: TRBJ1-2
size: NA
V: TRBV11-2
D: NA
DNA: TGTGCCAGCAGCTCGCTGAGGACCAGAATAGGATATAACTATGGCTACACCTTC
CDR3: CASSSLRTRIGYNYGYTF

J: TRBJ2-5
size: NA
V: TRBV4-1
D: TRBD2
DNA: TGCGCCAGCAGCCAAGGACGTTTCAGGGAGGGAATGGTCGGTGAGCAGTACTTC
CDR3: CASSQGRFREGMVGEQYF

J: TRBJ2-3
size: NA
V: TRBV29-1
D: TRBD1
DNA: TGCAGCGTTGGGACAGGGAACACAGATACGCAGTATTTT
CDR3: CSVGTGNTDTQYF

J: TRBJ2-5
size: NA
V: TRBV10-3
D: TRBD2
DNA: TGTGCCATCAGTGATACGGCGGGGGAGTTAAACAATGAGCAGTACTTC
CDR3: CAISDTAGELNNEQYF